This T cell receptor beta chain was documented in a study of radiation and T cells in renal cell carcinoma. Whole-study results and caveats: From baseline, blood top tumor clonotypes peaked at 2 weeks post-radiation.

In the case of this clone: Its specificity is unknown.

V was clipped by 5 bases and J by 7 bases, with 12 bases between them. The CDR3 runs to 13 residues. Germline CDR1 and CDR2: SEHNR and FQNEAQ (reference sequence). Specified time point: blood 4 weeks post-SBRT, at nephrectomy. Regarding treatment: 15 Gy SBRT to primary tumor, nephrectomy 4 weeks later. This renal cell carcinoma was of the clear cell type. Assay: immunoSEQ multiplex PCR; the TCRdb copy retains only in-frame clones and omits some. The sample yields 150,000 or so clones, about 87% seen once. The chain recombines TRBV7-9 with TRBJ2-1, with D possibly being TRBD2 (6 bases). The source material was blood, sampled from a patient whose treatment included radiotherapy and nephrectomy. This sequence was found in a woman in her forties or fifties with renal cell carcinoma. CDR3 amino acids: CASSQAAGNEQFF. The CDR3 coding sequence is TGTGCCAGCAGCCAGGCGGCGGGGAATGAGCAGTTCTTC.